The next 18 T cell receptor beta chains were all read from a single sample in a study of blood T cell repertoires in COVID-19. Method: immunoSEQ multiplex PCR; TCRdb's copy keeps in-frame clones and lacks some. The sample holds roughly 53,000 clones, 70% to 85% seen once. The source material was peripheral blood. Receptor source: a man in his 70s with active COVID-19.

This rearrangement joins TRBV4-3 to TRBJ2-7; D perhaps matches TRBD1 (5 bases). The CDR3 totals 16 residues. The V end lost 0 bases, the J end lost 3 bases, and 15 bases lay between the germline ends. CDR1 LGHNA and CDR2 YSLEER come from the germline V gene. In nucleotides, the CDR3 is TGCGCCAGCAGCCAAGATATGACCCAGGGCCACTACGAGCAGTACTTC. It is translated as CASSQDMTQGHYEQYF.

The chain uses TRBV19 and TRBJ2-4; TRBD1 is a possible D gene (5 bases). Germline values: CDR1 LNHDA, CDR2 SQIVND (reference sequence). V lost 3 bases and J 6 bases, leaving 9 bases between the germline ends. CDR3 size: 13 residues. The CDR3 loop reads CASSINQGNIQYF. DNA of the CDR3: TGTGCCAGTAGTATCAATCAGGGAAACATTCAGTACTTC.

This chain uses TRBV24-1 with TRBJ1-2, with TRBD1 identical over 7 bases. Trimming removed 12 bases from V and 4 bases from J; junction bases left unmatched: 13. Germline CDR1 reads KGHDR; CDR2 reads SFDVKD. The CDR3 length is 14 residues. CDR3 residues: CAVAEQGGVYGYTF. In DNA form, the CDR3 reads TGTGCCGTAGCGGAGCAGGGGGGAGTCTATGGCTACACCTTC.

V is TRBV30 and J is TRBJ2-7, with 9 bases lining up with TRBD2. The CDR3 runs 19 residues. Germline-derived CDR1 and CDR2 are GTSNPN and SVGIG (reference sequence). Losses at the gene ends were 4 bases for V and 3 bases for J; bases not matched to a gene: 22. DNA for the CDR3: TGTGCCTGGAAGGGGGAGTGGGGCCTAGCGGGACTCCAAAGCTACGAGCAGTACTTC. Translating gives CAWKGEWGLAGLQSYEQYF.

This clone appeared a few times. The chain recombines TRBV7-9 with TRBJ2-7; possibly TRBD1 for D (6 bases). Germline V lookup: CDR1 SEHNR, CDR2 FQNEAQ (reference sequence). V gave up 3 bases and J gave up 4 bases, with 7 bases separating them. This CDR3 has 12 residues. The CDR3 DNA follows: TGTGCCAGCAGCTTTACAGGGTACGAGCAGTACTTC. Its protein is CASSFTGYEQYF.

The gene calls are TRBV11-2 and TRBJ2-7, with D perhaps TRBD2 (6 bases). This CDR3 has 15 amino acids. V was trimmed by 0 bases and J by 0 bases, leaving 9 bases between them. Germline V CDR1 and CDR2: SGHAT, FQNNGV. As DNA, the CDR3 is TGTGCCAGCAGCTTAGAAGTCGGGAGCTCCTACGAGCAGTACTTC. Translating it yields CASSLEVGSSYEQYF.

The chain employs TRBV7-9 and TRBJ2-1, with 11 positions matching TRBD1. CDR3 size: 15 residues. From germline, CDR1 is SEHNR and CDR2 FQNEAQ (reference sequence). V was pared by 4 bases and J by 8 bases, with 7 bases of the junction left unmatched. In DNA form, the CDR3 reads TGTGCCAGCAGCTATCCGGGACAGGGGGGCGATGAGCAGTTCTTC. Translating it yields CASSYPGQGGDEQFF.

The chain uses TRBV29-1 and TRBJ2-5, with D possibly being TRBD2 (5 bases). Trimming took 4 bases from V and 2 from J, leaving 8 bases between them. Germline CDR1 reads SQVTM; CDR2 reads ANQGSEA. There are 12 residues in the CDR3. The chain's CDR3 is CSVGQRQETQYF. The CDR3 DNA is TGCAGCGTTGGTCAGCGGCAAGAGACCCAGTACTTC.

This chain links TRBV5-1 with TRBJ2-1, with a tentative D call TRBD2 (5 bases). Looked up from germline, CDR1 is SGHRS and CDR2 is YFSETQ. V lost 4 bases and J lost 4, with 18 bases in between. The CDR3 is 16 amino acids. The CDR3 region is CASSPLPSTGYNEQFF. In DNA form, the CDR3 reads TGCGCCAGCAGCCCCCTTCCGAGCACGGGGTACAATGAGCAGTTCTTC.

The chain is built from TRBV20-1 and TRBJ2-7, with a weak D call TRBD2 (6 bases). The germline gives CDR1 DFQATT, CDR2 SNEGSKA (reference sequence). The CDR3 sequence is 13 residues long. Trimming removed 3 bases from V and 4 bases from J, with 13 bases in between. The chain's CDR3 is CSASQGRGYEQYF. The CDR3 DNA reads TGCAGTGCTAGTCAGGGACGGGGGTACGAGCAGTACTTC.

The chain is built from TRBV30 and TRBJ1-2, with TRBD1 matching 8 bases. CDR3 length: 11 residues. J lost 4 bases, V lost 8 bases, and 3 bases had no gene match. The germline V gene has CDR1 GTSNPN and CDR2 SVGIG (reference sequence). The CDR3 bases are TGTGCCCAGACAGGGGTCTATGGCTACACCTTC. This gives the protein CAQTGVYGYTF. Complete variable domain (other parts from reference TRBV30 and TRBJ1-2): SQTIHQWPATLVQPVGSPLSLECTVEGTSNPNLYWYRQAAGRGLQLLFYSVGIGQISSEVPQNLSASRPQDRQFILSSKKLLLSDSGFYLCAQTGVYGYTFGSGTRLTVV.

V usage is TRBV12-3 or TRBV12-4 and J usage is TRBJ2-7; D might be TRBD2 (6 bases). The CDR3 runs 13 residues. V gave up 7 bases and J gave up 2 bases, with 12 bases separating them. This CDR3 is CASIPRGAYEQYF. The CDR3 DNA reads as TGTGCCAGCATACCGCGGGGAGCCTACGAGCAGTACTTC.

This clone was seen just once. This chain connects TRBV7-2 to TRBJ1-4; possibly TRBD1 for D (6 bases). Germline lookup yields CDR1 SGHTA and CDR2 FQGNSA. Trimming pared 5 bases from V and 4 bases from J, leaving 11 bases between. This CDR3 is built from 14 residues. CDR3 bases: TGTGCCAGCAGCCTGGACAGTATTAATGAAAAACTGTTTTTT. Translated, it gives CASSLDSINEKLFF. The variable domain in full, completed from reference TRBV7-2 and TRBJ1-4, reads GAGVSQSPSNKVTEKGKDVELRCDPISGHTALYWYRQSLGQGLEFLIYFQGNSAPDKSGLPSDRFSAERTGGSVSTLTIQRTQQEDSAVYLCASSLDSINEKLFFGSGTQLSVL.

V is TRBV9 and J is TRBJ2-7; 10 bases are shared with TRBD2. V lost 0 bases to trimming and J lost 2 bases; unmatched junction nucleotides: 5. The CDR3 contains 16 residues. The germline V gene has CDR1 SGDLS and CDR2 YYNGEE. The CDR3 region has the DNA TGTGCCAGCAGCGTAGCTACTGGGACTAGCGCCTACGAGCAGTACTTC. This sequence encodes CASSVATGTSAYEQYF.

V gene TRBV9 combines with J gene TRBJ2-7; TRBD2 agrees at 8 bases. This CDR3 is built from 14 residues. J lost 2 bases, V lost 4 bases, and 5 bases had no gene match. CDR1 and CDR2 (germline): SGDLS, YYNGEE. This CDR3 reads CASSLAGQTYEQYF. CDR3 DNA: TGTGCCAGCAGCCTAGCGGGTCAAACCTACGAGCAGTACTTC.

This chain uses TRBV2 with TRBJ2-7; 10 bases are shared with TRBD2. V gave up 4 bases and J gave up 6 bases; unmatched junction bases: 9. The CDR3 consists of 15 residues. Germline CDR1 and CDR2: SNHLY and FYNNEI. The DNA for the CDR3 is TGTGCCAGCAGTGTAGCTAGCGGGAGAGGAGGCGAGCAGTACTTC. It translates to CASSVASGRGGEQYF.

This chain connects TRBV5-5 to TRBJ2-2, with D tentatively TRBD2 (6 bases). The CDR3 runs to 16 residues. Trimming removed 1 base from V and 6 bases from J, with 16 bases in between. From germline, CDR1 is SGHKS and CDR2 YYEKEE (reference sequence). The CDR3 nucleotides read TGTGCCAGCAGCTTGTATGGGAACGGGAGTCCCGGGGAGCTGTTTTTT. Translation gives CASSLYGNGSPGELFF.

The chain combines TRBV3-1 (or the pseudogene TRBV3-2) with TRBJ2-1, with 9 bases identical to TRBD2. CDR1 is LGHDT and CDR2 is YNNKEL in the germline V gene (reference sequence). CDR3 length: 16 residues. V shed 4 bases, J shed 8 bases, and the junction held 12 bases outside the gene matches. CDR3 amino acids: CASSPPLAGSLYEQFF. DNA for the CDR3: TGTGCCAGCAGCCCCCCCCTAGCGGGAAGTTTGTATGAGCAGTTCTTC.